Presented here are 30 T cell receptor beta chains from one specimen sequenced in a study of T cell responses to AZD1222 COVID-19 vaccine. Method: immunoSEQ multiplex PCR; TCRdb's copy keeps in-frame clones and lacks some. The data show about 93,000 clones, 80% to 90% seen once. The sample consisted of peripheral blood, taken on day 0 of AZD1222 vaccination. The receptors were gathered from an adult in good health.

The gene calls are TRBV28 and TRBJ1-2; no clear D. The germline V and J ends were trimmed by 10 bases and 1 base, with 7 bases remaining between them. Germline-derived CDR1 and CDR2 are MDHEN and SYDVKM. The CDR3 loop spans 11 amino acids. This chain's CDR3 is CAIQVNYGYTF. The CDR3 DNA follows: TGTGCCATTCAGGTTAACTATGGCTACACCTTC.

This clone appeared a few times. The germline gene is not matched at one end of the junction; a read error may be the cause. V gene TRBV5-1 combines with J gene TRBJ2-2; tentative D call: TRBD1 (6 bases). CDR3 length: 16 residues. CDR1 and CDR2 (germline): SGHRS, YFSETQ. The CDR3 nucleotides read TGCGCCAGCACCCCGCAGGGGAGAGAAGACACCGTGGAGCTGTTTTTT. Its translation is CASTPQGREDTVELFF.

This clone was seen more than once but under ten times. The chain uses TRBV11-3 and TRBJ2-5; D gene ambiguous. The CDR3 has 11 amino acids. V lost 5 bases and J 5 bases, leaving 6 bases between the germline ends. Germline loops: CDR1 SGHNT, CDR2 YENEEA. The CDR3 coding sequence is TGTGCCAGCAGCCGCGTCGAGACCCAGTACTTC. It is translated as CASSRVETQYF.

V gene TRBV4-2 combines with J gene TRBJ1-6; D is unclear. Germline values: CDR1 LGHNA, CDR2 YNFKEQ. The CDR3 runs 12 residues. Trimming took off 5 bases at V and 7 bases at J, with 6 bases between the two ends. The CDR3 DNA reads TGTGCCAGCAGCGTGACCAATTCACCCCTCCACTTT. This gives the protein CASSVTNSPLHF.

This rearrangement joins TRBV19 to TRBJ1-5; D perhaps matches TRBD1 (5 bases). The CDR3 runs to 17 residues. V lost 2 bases and J 3 bases, leaving 17 bases between the germline ends. CDR1 is LNHDA and CDR2 is SQIVND in the germline V gene (reference sequence). The CDR3 DNA is TGTGCCAGTAGTATACTCCGGGCGGGGGGAGACAATCAGCCCCAGCATTTT. Its protein product is CASSILRAGGDNQPQHF.

The rearrangement uses TRBV28 and TRBJ1-5; 9 bases align to TRBD1. Looked up from germline, CDR1 is MDHEN and CDR2 is SYDVKM. This CDR3 comprises 16 residues. With V trimmed by 4 bases and J by 5 bases, 9 bases remained unmatched. CDR3 DNA sequence: TGTGCCAGCAGTTCGCAGGACAGGGGACGGGATCAGCCCCAGCATTTT. This gives the protein CASSSQDRGRDQPQHF.

The gene calls are TRBV7-8 and TRBJ2-5; the match to TRBD1 covers 8 bases. The V gene end was trimmed by 1 base and the J gene end by 4 bases; junction bases not matched to a gene: 8. The germline CDR1 and CDR2 sequences are SGHVS and FQNEAQ. The CDR3 sequence is 16 residues long. For the CDR3, the DNA is TGTGCCAGCAGCTTAGTCAGGGGGCAGGATGGAGAGACCCAGTACTTC. It codes for CASSLVRGQDGETQYF.

The J gene is TRBJ2-5, the V gene TRBV5-1; 10 positions match TRBD2. The CDR3 totals 17 residues. Trimming at V came to 0 bases and at J to 3 bases, leaving 8 bases not matched to a gene. Germline CDR1 and CDR2: SGHRS and YFSETQ. The CDR3 is CASSLAAGGGPEETQYF. CDR3 bases: TGCGCCAGCAGCTTGGCAGCGGGAGGGGGTCCAGAAGAGACCCAGTACTTC.

The gene calls are TRBV7-8 and TRBJ1-5; D call uncertain. The CDR3 is 12 residues long. Germline lookup yields CDR1 SGHVS and CDR2 FQNEAQ. V lost 5 bases to trimming and J lost 3 bases, with 5 bases between them. The CDR3 sequence is CASSLDNQPQHF. CDR3 coding DNA: TGTGCCAGCAGCCTCGACAATCAGCCCCAGCATTTT.

V usage is TRBV7-9 and J usage is TRBJ1-4; maybe TRBD1 (5 bases). Germline V gene lookup returns CDR1 SEHNR and CDR2 FQNEAQ (reference sequence). The CDR3 spans 16 residues. V gave up 5 bases and J gave up 7 bases, with 20 bases separating them. The CDR3 DNA is TGTGCCAGCAGCGCGGGGCCTATAACTCCTAGTGAAAAACTGTTTTTT. It encodes CASSAGPITPSEKLFF.

The chain uses TRBV7-2 and TRBJ2-7; a possible D gene is TRBD2 (6 bases). CDR3 length equals 14 residues. The germline V gene encodes CDR1 SGHTA and CDR2 FQGNSA. The V gene lost 5 bases and the J gene lost 3 bases, with 14 bases spanning the gap. The CDR3 protein is CASSPTGLYYEQYF. In nucleotides, the CDR3 is TGTGCCAGCAGCCCTACGGGACTTTACTACGAGCAGTACTTC.

The rearrangement uses TRBV10-3 and TRBJ1-1; a possible D gene is TRBD1 (6 bases). Germline V gives CDR1 ENHRY, CDR2 SYGVKD. V lost 2 bases to trimming and J lost 1 base, with 8 bases between them. This CDR3 spans 14 amino acids. CDR3 sequence reads: CAISEVQGNTEAFF. The CDR3 nucleotides are TGTGCCATCAGTGAGGTACAGGGGAACACTGAAGCTTTCTTT.

V and J are TRBV30 and TRBJ2-7; the D gene is possibly TRBD2 (5 bases). V was cut by 8 bases and J by 4 bases, with 21 bases left in between. Germline V CDR1 and CDR2: GTSNPN, SVGIG (reference sequence). The CDR3 extends over 14 amino acids. The CDR3 DNA is TGTGCCCTGATCGTCGGGGAGAGGATGTACGAGCAGTACTTC. The encoded protein is CALIVGERMYEQYF.

The chain uses TRBV7-9 and TRBJ2-7; D ambiguous. The CDR3 runs to 14 residues. V lost 6 bases and J 0 bases, leaving 12 bases between the germline ends. In germline, CDR1 is SEHNR, CDR2 FQNEAQ (reference sequence). CDR3 DNA sequence: TGTGCCAGCAGTCCAGAGGTTAGCTCCTACGAGCAGTACTTC. Its translation: CASSPEVSSYEQYF.

The J gene is TRBJ1-2, the V gene TRBV4-1; D gene unclear. The CDR3 totals 13 residues. Germline values: CDR1 MGHRA, CDR2 YSYEKL. V was pared by 0 bases and J by 5 bases, with 7 bases between. The CDR3 DNA reads TGCGCCAGCAGCCAAGAGCCTCGTTATGGCTACACCTTC. Protein sequence: CASSQEPRYGYTF.

This chain joins TRBV28 and TRBJ1-2, with TRBD1 matching over 10 bases. The V gene end was trimmed by 2 bases and the J gene end by 3 bases; junction bases not matched to a gene: 12. Germline loops: CDR1 MDHEN, CDR2 SYDVKM. The CDR3 has 18 residues. In DNA, the CDR3 is TGTGCCAGCAGTTTAAGGTCAATAATGACAGGGGGCGACTATGGCTACACCTTC. Translated: CASSLRSIMTGGDYGYTF.

CDR3 coding DNA: TGTGCCAGCAGCTCCCAGGGGGGCTCAACTAATGAAAAACTGTTTTTT. Translation: CASSSQGGSTNEKLFF. The rearrangement joins TRBV11-3 to TRBJ1-4; 7 bases agree with TRBD1. The germline V gene has CDR1 SGHNT and CDR2 YENEEA. This CDR3 contains 16 residues. The V and J ends lost 4 bases and 0 bases, in that order; junction bases with no gene match: 5.

The chain links TRBV7-9 to TRBJ2-4, with D perhaps matching TRBD1 (5 bases). In germline, CDR1 is SEHNR, CDR2 FQNEAQ (reference sequence). Trimming shortened V by 5 bases and J by 2 bases, and 13 bases separated the two germline ends. The CDR3 is 15 residues long. The CDR3 sequence is CASSPRQWPKNIQYF. In DNA form, the CDR3 reads TGTGCCAGCAGCCCCCGACAGTGGCCCAAAAACATTCAGTACTTC.

The chain combines TRBV7-3 with TRBJ2-6; D remains unclear. The CDR3 extends over 15 amino acids. Per germline, CDR1 SGHTA and CDR2 FQGTGA. Trimming removed 3 bases at V and 0 bases at J, with 6 bases between. CDR3 amino acids: CASSFQSSGANVLTF. CDR3 nucleotide sequence: TGTGCCAGCAGCTTTCAGAGCTCTGGGGCCAACGTCCTGACTTTC.

The chain carries TRBV6-4 and TRBJ2-1; 10 bases align to TRBD2. Unmatched junction bases numbered 8, after V lost 2 bases and J lost 7 bases. CDR1 MRHNA and CDR2 SNTAGT come from the germline V gene. The CDR3 totals 16 residues. The CDR3 spells CASSDTGTSVVNEQFF. The CDR3 DNA follows: TGTGCCAGCAGTGACACCGGGACTAGCGTTGTGAATGAGCAGTTCTTC.

The chain carries TRBV5-1 and TRBJ2-5, with 8 bases fitting TRBD2. The CDR3 length is 14 residues. CDR1 and CDR2 from the germline V gene are SGHRS and YFSETQ. Germline trimming cut 4 bases from V and 5 bases from J; bases unmatched to any gene: 7. CDR3 sequence reads: CASSASGSFETQYF. CDR3 coding DNA: TGCGCCAGCAGCGCAAGCGGGAGTTTTGAGACCCAGTACTTC.

The rearrangement links TRBV11-3 to TRBJ2-2, with TRBD2 as a possible D gene (5 bases). With 5 bases removed from V and 5 bases from J, the gap between germline ends came to 12 bases. The CDR3 is 14 amino acids. Per the germline V gene, CDR1 is SGHNT and CDR2 is YENEEA. The CDR3 reads CASSQTRLTGELFF. The CDR3 nucleotides read TGTGCCAGCAGCCAAACTAGGTTAACCGGGGAGCTGTTTTTT.

CDR3 coding DNA: TGTGCCAGCCTCACCGGGACTTCAAGAACCGGGGAGCTGTTTTTT. It translates to CASLTGTSRTGELFF. The genes are TRBV5-5 and TRBJ2-2; possibly TRBD2 for D (6 bases). The CDR3 is made up of 15 amino acids. Per germline, CDR1 SGHKS and CDR2 YYEKEE (reference sequence). V lost 7 bases, J lost 5 bases, and 18 bases lay in between.

This clone was recorded only once. V and J are TRBV7-2 and TRBJ2-7; TRBD1 aligns across 10 bases. This CDR3 has 15 amino acids. V shed 8 bases, J shed 0 bases, and the junction held 7 bases outside the gene matches. The germline V gene has CDR1 SGHTA and CDR2 FQGNSA. Here the CDR3 reads CASGGRTGGSYEQYF. The DNA of the CDR3 is TGTGCCAGCGGAGGCCGGACAGGGGGCTCCTACGAGCAGTACTTC. Using reference TRBV7-2 and TRBJ2-7 for the parts outside the CDR3, the full variable domain is GAGVSQSPSNKVTEKGKDVELRCDPISGHTALYWYRQSLGQGLEFLIYFQGNSAPDKSGLPSDRFSAERTGGSVSTLTIQRTQQEDSAVYLCASGGRTGGSYEQYFGPGTRLTVT.

This clone was recorded a few times. This chain uses TRBV6-6 with TRBJ2-7; TRBD2 matches at 9 bases. Germline lookup yields CDR1 MNHNY and CDR2 SVGAGI (reference sequence). Trimming removed 7 bases from V and 0 bases from J; junction bases left unmatched: 7. CDR3 size: 15 residues. The CDR3 DNA follows: TGTGCCAGCACCTGGACTAGCGCAACCTCCTACGAGCAGTACTTC. Translated: CASTWTSATSYEQYF.

The gene calls are TRBV5-1 and TRBJ2-7, with D unresolved. Germline-derived CDR1 and CDR2 are SGHRS and YFSETQ. V was cut by 0 bases and J by 4 bases, with 14 bases left in between. The CDR3 contains 15 residues. CDR3 in amino acids: CASSLGTDMGYEQYF. CDR3 sequence (DNA): TGCGCCAGCAGCTTGGGGACGGATATGGGGTACGAGCAGTACTTC.

The rearrangement links TRBV2 to TRBJ1-3; D call uncertain. V was pared by 4 bases and J by 0 bases, with 7 bases between. The CDR3 contains 14 residues. Looked up from germline, CDR1 is SNHLY and CDR2 is FYNNEI. The CDR3 sequence: CASSATLSGNTIYF. The DNA for the CDR3 is TGTGCCAGCAGTGCGACCCTCTCTGGAAACACCATATATTTT.

This clone was found once. J is TRBJ2-1 and V is TRBV18; TRBD2 is a possible D gene (5 bases). Trimming shortened V by 3 bases and J by 12 bases, and 12 bases separated the two germline ends. The CDR3 extends over 12 amino acids. Germline V gives CDR1 KGHSH, CDR2 LQKENI. This CDR3 is CASSPGSPGQFF. DNA of the CDR3: TGTGCCAGCTCACCGGGGAGTCCGGGGCAGTTCTTC.

This rearrangement joins TRBV4-1 to TRBJ1-3; D is undetermined. The germline V gene encodes CDR1 MGHRA and CDR2 YSYEKL. The CDR3 is made up of 16 amino acids. V lost 0 bases and J 0 bases, leaving 9 bases between the germline ends. The CDR3 DNA is TGCGCCAGCAGCCAAGAATTAGGACCCTCTGGAAACACCATATATTTT. It specifies CASSQELGPSGNTIYF.

The chain links TRBV29-1 to TRBJ2-5, with 9 bases matching TRBD1. From germline, CDR1 is SQVTM and CDR2 ANQGSEA. J was trimmed by 6 bases and V by 4 bases; bases with no gene match: 6. The length of the CDR3 is 13 residues. CDR3 sequence: CSVATGGMKTQYF. The CDR3 DNA sequence: TGCAGCGTTGCAACAGGGGGCATGAAGACCCAGTACTTC.